Listed here is a single TCR beta chain. Its antigen remains undetermined. Nothing much larger sits one base from this clone, and base qualities are not available. These data originate in a study of blood T cell repertoires in COVID-19 (dated by TCRdb to between 2020 and 2021). With respect to the entire study: Samples covering the acute and convalescent phases of COVID-19 were provided by collaborators in the United States, Italy and Spain. The prospective study material was composed of cDNA or gDNA derived from T cells, B-cell-depleted T cells, or PBMCs. Subjects who had been exposed to COVID-19, were actively infected with it, or had recovered from it provided the deeply sampled blood TCRbeta repertoires that made up the dataset. The repertoires were released in a freely available public database meant as a resource for research on the immune response to SARS-CoV-2. The samples were drawn from two sources: the first 160 participants of the ongoing ImmuneRACE study, and approximately 1,300 subjects contributed by 6 global collaborators. A de-identified subject ID, COVID-19 status, age in years and sex were almost always included in the sample metadata. Where available, HLA class I and class II types were obtained from metadata supplied by the sample provider rather than from assay-based typing.

TCRbeta CDR3 regions were amplified from genomic DNA using the immunoSEQ Assay, a bias-controlled multiplex PCR. On the study's bioinformatics: Nucleated cell counts per sample were estimated from amplification of reference gene primers within the assay. To quantify the absolute abundance of each unique TCRbeta CDR3 rearrangement, sequence reads were collapsed and filtered. For each sample, productive Simpson clonality was calculated by taking the square root of Simpson's diversity index across productive rearrangements. In TCRdb, the immuneACCESS table is reduced to in-frame sequences with V and J assigned. These tables do not hold every clone; where another copy was compared, an unresolved V gene accounts for under half, and the others remain unexplained. V and J calls and clone size are copied from that table; D and trimming were computed from the DNA. The sample table lists 240,000 or so clones, roughly 88% of them with a count of one. Jointly, the top ten make up roughly 2% of the sample.

Results the study describes overall, beyond this receptor: The amount of clinical and demographic metadata varied by source and participant and was provided uncurated.

The CDR3 holds 13 amino acids from the cysteine to the phenylalanine. The retained sequence is limited to the CDR3, 39 bases, with the frame set at the first base. The germline V gene gives CDR1 as SGHTA and CDR2 as FQGTGA. The junction carries 12 bases between V and J, which are trimmed by 5 bases and 8 bases respectively. Participants in the prospective study were aged roughly 18 to 100 years, lived in more than 20 United States geographic areas, and enrolled through a virtual design. To assign participants to cohorts, the prospective study relied on clinical history that participants themselves reported in a screening survey and a study questionnaire. Recovered participants in ImmuneRACE Cohort 3 were defined as having two consecutive negative NP/OP PCR tests, clearance from a healthcare professional, or resolution of symptoms. In the prospective study, whole blood, serum and a nasopharyngeal or oropharyngeal swab were collected from each participant by mobile phlebotomists. Over a roughly two-month period, participants in the prospective study had the option of providing additional blood draws and questionnaires. Before DNA extraction, prospective study blood samples were shipped either frozen or at room temperature.

This chain is built from TRBV7-3 and TRBJ2-2, with a tentative D gene TRBD2 over 5 matching bases. Input material: PBMCs or T cells enriched from blood (not recorded which). The TCR originated in a woman aged 45-60 years who had recovered from COVID-19. The CDR3 corresponds to CASSLGARGELFF. The DNA is as follows: TGTGCCAGCAGCCTGGGAGCTAGAGGGGAGCTGTTTTTT.